What follows is one T cell receptor beta chain and its context. As yet, its antigen is unknown. This sample is drawn from a study of T cells in Graves' hyperthyroidism and ophthalmopathy. General observations from the study: Blood shared most expanded thyroid clonotypes above 0.001.

Uncontrolled infection, other autoimmune disease, pregnancy or lactation disqualified patients from enrolment. Preceding any ophthalmopathy symptoms, the blood sample dates from first hyperthyroidism diagnosis. The PBMCs were sourced from fresh peripheral blood (about 9.7 ml). CDR3 length: 14 amino acids. Trimming cost V 5 bases and J 1 base, with 11 bases left between them. Per the germline V gene, CDR1 is SGHVS and CDR2 is FNYEAQ. From RNA transcripts, TCR beta CDR3 regions were amplified. The HTBI primer set served for first-round RT-PCR of the TCR CDR3. TCRdb analysed the multiplex PCR reads with MiXCR anew, one entry per CDR3 protein. The data show roughly 260,000 distinct CDR3 sequences, less than 15% seen once.

V is TRBV7-6 and J is TRBJ1-1, with D possibly being TRBD1 (6 bases). This sequence originates from a woman between 35 and 50 years old with Graves' hyperthyroidism that later progressed to Graves' ophthalmopathy. Input material: blood. The CDR3 DNA follows: TGTGCCAGCAGCCATCCGACAGGGAACACTGAAGCTTTCTTT. This encodes CASSHPTGNTEAFF. Full variable domain (remainder filled in from reference TRBV7-6 and TRBJ1-1): GAGVSQSPRYKVTKRGQDVALRCDPISGHVSLYWYRQALGQGPEFLTYFNYEAQQDKSGLPNDRFSAERPEGSISTLTIQRTEQRDSAMYRCASSHPTGNTEAFFGQGTRLTVV.